A selection of T cell receptor beta chains follows, all from one sample in a study of T cell responses to AZD1222 COVID-19 vaccine. TCRdb keeps only in-frame clones here, not all; method: immunoSEQ multiplex PCR. Here the sample spans 90,000 to 150,000 clones, roughly 90% being singletons. The sample in question was peripheral blood, obtained on day 0 of AZD1222 vaccination. These receptors all come from an adult in good health. The CDR3 runs from the conserved cysteine through the conserved F or W. D genes are given only for firm matches. Not every row has a clone size; where given, it reads once, few, many or a size class.

>TRBV6-5|TRBJ2-7|.|.
TGTGCCAGCAGTTACTCCAGAGGGGGGCCGTACGAGCAGTACTTC
CASSYSRGGPYEQYF
>TRBV28|TRBJ2-7|.|once
TGTGCCAGCAGTTCCATGGGGAGGTACGAGCAGTACTTC
CASSSMGRYEQYF
>TRBV12-5|TRBJ1-2|.|few
TGTGCTAGTGGCGCCGCCGGTGCGCGCGGCTACACCTTC
CASGAAGARGYTF
>TRBV19|TRBJ2-6|.|.
TGTGCCAGTAGTATAATAGCGTCTGGGGCCAACGTCCTGACTTTC
CASSIIASGANVLTF
>TRBV18|TRBJ2-5|TRBD2|.
TGTGCCAGCTCACCCTCATGGGGGGGAAAAGAGACCCAGTACTTC
CASSPSWGGKETQYF
>TRBV7-2|TRBJ2-1|.|.
TGTGCCAGCAGCTTAGCGATTCACTCACCTGAGCAGTTCTTC
CASSLAIHSPEQFF
>TRBV6-5|TRBJ1-2|TRBD1|.
TGTGCCAGCACCCCGACAGGGGGCGTGTATGGCTACACCTTC
CASTPTGGVYGYTF
>TRBV5-1|TRBJ2-7|TRBD1|.
TGCGCCAGCAGCTTGGGGGGACAGTCAACCTACGAGCAGTACTTC
CASSLGGQSTYEQYF
>TRBV5-4|TRBJ1-2|.|.
TGTGCCAGCAGCGTGGGCCAACGTGAGGAGTATGGCTACACCTTC
CASSVGQREEYGYTF
>TRBV7-2|TRBJ1-4|TRBD1|.
TGTGCCAGCAGCTTAACAGGGGGCCTATATGAAAAACTGTTTTTT
CASSLTGGLYEKLFF
>TRBV5-8|TRBJ1-2|TRBD1|.
TGTGCCAGCACCTTTTATAATGGACAGGGTGGCTACACCTTC
CASTFYNGQGGYTF
>TRBV12-3/TRBV12-4|TRBJ1-1|.|.
TGTGCCAGCAGAAACCACGGGAACACTGAAGCTTTCTTT
CASRNHGNTEAFF
>TRBV5-4|TRBJ1-2|TRBD1|.
TGTGCCAGCAGCTTGGGGGGGACAGGCTTAACGGCGGGCGGCTACACCTTC
CASSLGGTGLTAGGYTF
>TRBV4-1|TRBJ1-5|.|few
TGCGCCAGCAGCCAAGTAGATATGGGATTTAGCAATCAGCCCCAGCATTTT
CASSQVDMGFSNQPQHF
>TRBV28|TRBJ1-2|.|once
TGTGCCAGCAGGTTCGGGGAGGCAGTCTCTGGCTACACCTTC
CASRFGEAVSGYTF
>TRBV24-1|TRBJ1-2|TRBD1|.
TGTGCCACCAGTGATAGACAGGGGTTCTACACCTTC
CATSDRQGFYTF
>TRBV10-2|TRBJ1-2|TRBD1|.
TGCGCCAGCAGCGCCCAGACAGGGGGTAGCTACACCTTC
CASSAQTGGSYTF
>TRBV7-9|TRBJ2-2|TRBD2|.
TGTGCCAGCAGCTTACGGTCTAGCGGGGGATTCGGGGAGCTGTTTTTT
CASSLRSSGGFGELFF
>TRBV27|TRBJ1-5|.|.
TGTGCCAGCAGTTTATATAACCCCGCAGTTTATAGCAATCAGCCCCAGCATTTT
CASSLYNPAVYSNQPQHF
>TRBV6-5|TRBJ2-7|.|.
TGTGCCAGCAGCCGGCCGGGACGGACATACGAGCAGTACTTC
CASSRPGRTYEQYF
>TRBV11-2|TRBJ1-2|.|.
TGTGCCAGCAGCCCAGACGGCGGCATCTCGTATGGCTACACCTTC
CASSPDGGISYGYTF
>TRBV3-1/TRBV3-2|TRBJ2-5|TRBD2|.
TGTGCCAGCAGCCAAGTCTTTCTCCGAGCTAGCGGGGGAAAACAAGAGACCCAGTACTTC
CASSQVFLRASGGKQETQYF
>TRBV6-5|TRBJ1-1|.|.
TGTGCCAGCAGCTACGGTGGAACAGCTGAAGCTTTCTTT
CASSYGGTAEAFF
>TRBV6-5|TRBJ2-7|TRBD1|once
TGTGCCAGCACCAAAACCACAGGGGCCGAGCAGTACTTC
CASTKTTGAEQYF
>TRBV4-1|TRBJ1-2|TRBD1|once
TGCGCCAGCAGCCAAGAACTCCGGACAGGGGGTGGCTACACCTTC
CASSQELRTGGGYTF
>TRBV18|TRBJ1-3|.|.
TGTGCCAGCTTCTCTTTCCCCGGGACGCCTGGAAACACCATATATTTT
CASFSFPGTPGNTIYF
>TRBV7-9|TRBJ2-7|TRBD2|.
TGTGCCAGCAGCTCCTCTTTCGGACTAGCGGGGATGGGCTACGAGCAGTACTTC
CASSSSFGLAGMGYEQYF
>TRBV15|TRBJ2-3|TRBD2|.
TGTGCCACCAGCAGCGGACTAGCGGGGGGTGAGGATACGCAGTATTTT
CATSSGLAGGEDTQYF
>TRBV20-1|TRBJ1-1|TRBD1|.
TGCAGTGCTGGTGGACAGGGGGCCGTGAACACTGAAGCTTTCTTT
CSAGGQGAVNTEAFF
>TRBV6-2/TRBV6-3|TRBJ1-5|.|few
TGTGCCAGCAGTTATTGGGGCAGAGAAGTTCTTCAGCCCCAGCATTTT
CASSYWGREVLQPQHF
>TRBV19|TRBJ2-5|TRBD1|.
TGTGCCAGTAGTAAGGACAGGCAAGAGACCCAGTACTTC
CASSKDRQETQYF
>TRBV6-5|TRBJ1-4|.|few
TGTGCCAGCAGAGTTTCTGCGCCAACTAATGAAAAACTGTTTTTT
CASRVSAPTNEKLFF
>TRBV6-2/TRBV6-3|TRBJ2-5|.|.
TGTGCCAGCAGCCTTCAAGGGGGTAGGGAAGAGACCCAGTACTTC
CASSLQGGREETQYF
>TRBV7-2|TRBJ1-5|.|.
TGTGCCAGCAGCTTAGCGATCGGGGGCAGCAATCAGCCCCAGCATTTT
CASSLAIGGSNQPQHF
>TRBV24-1|TRBJ1-5|.|.
TGTGCCCCAATCTTCCAGGGATATCAGCCCCAGCATTTT
CAPIFQGYQPQHF
>TRBV4-3|TRBJ1-6|.|.
TGCGCCAGCAGCCAAGCGTTGAGCTCCTATAATTCACCCCTCCACTTT
CASSQALSSYNSPLHF
>TRBV11-2|TRBJ2-7|.|.
TGTGCCAGCAGCTTAGATGGACAGCCCTACGAGCAGTACTTC
CASSLDGQPYEQYF
>TRBV6-4|TRBJ2-5|.|.
TGTGCCAGCTTCTTAGGGGGAGATCAAGAGACCCAGTACTTC
CASFLGGDQETQYF
>TRBV12-3/TRBV12-4|TRBJ2-7|.|.
TGTGCCAGCGGTCAGGGGATCTACGAGCAGTACTTC
CASGQGIYEQYF
>TRBV9|TRBJ1-1|.|.
TGTGCCAGCAGCGTAGCTACAGAGCTGAACACTGAAGCTTTCTTT
CASSVATELNTEAFF
>TRBV9|TRBJ2-4|TRBD2|.
TGTGCCAGCAGCCCCAATACCGGGACTAGCGCGAACATTCAGTACTTC
CASSPNTGTSANIQYF
>TRBV24-1|TRBJ1-4|.|once
TGTGCCACCAGTGATTTCCTCAGGGTTCAGAGGACTAATGAAAAACTGTTTTTT
CATSDFLRVQRTNEKLFF
>TRBV7-9|TRBJ1-5|TRBD1|.
TGTGCCAGCAGCTTCGCACAGGGGGTACCCCAGCATTTT
CASSFAQGVPQHF
>TRBV19|TRBJ1-1|.|.
TGTGCCAGTAGCCTAATACAGGCGAACACTGAAGCTTTCTTT
CASSLIQANTEAFF
>TRBV10-2|TRBJ2-3|TRBD2|few
TGCGCCAGCGGCCCCTATAGCGGGCTCACAGATACGCAGTATTTT
CASGPYSGLTDTQYF